Listed below are T cell receptor beta chains from one sample, sequenced in a study of T cell responses to AZD1222 COVID-19 vaccine. The assay was immunoSEQ multiplex PCR, and TCRdb's table has in-frame clones only and misses some. The sample includes over 150,000 clones, 87% seen only once; the top ten take about 2.5%. The sample consisted of peripheral blood, taken on day 0 of AZD1222 vaccination. Receptors were obtained from an adult in good health. Each CDR3 is given with its conserved first and last residue. The D gene is left open where the match is weak. Size is omitted from some rows. Given values are once, few, many or a class for expanded clones.

D gene: NA
V gene: TRBV2
clone size: NA
J gene: TRBJ1-1
CDR3 protein: CAQTGNTEAFF
CDR3 DNA: TGTGCCCAGACAGGGAACACTGAAGCTTTCTTT

D gene: NA
V gene: TRBV5-6
clone size: NA
J gene: TRBJ2-6
CDR3 protein: CASSIYGNSGANVLTF
CDR3 DNA: TGTGCCAGCAGTATTTACGGGAACTCTGGGGCCAACGTCCTGACTTTC

D gene: TRBD1
V gene: TRBV30
clone size: few
J gene: TRBJ1-5
CDR3 protein: CAWNRGGGQPQHF
CDR3 DNA: TGTGCCTGGAACAGGGGGGGTGGTCAGCCCCAGCATTTT

D gene: TRBD2
V gene: TRBV7-2
clone size: NA
J gene: TRBJ2-5
CDR3 protein: CASSFSGRQETQYF
CDR3 DNA: TGTGCCAGCAGCTTTAGCGGGAGGCAAGAGACCCAGTACTTC

D gene: TRBD2
V gene: TRBV9
clone size: NA
J gene: TRBJ2-7
CDR3 protein: CASSPTSGSSYEQYF
CDR3 DNA: TGTGCCAGCAGCCCGACTAGCGGGAGCTCCTACGAGCAGTACTTC

D gene: NA
V gene: TRBV19
clone size: few
J gene: TRBJ1-1
CDR3 protein: CASSPRGHSRNTEAFF
CDR3 DNA: TGTGCCAGTAGCCCAAGAGGACATTCCCGGAACACTGAAGCTTTCTTT

D gene: NA
V gene: TRBV19
clone size: NA
J gene: TRBJ1-5
CDR3 protein: CASSDYSNQPQHF
CDR3 DNA: TGTGCCAGTAGCGATTATAGCAATCAGCCCCAGCATTTT

D gene: NA
V gene: TRBV20-1
clone size: NA
J gene: TRBJ2-7
CDR3 protein: CSASDQGNEQYF
CDR3 DNA: TGCAGTGCTAGTGACCAGGGTAACGAGCAGTACTTC

D gene: NA
V gene: TRBV28
clone size: NA
J gene: TRBJ1-4
CDR3 protein: CASSGVRQRREKLFF
CDR3 DNA: TGTGCCAGCAGTGGGGTCAGGCAAAGGCGGGAAAAACTGTTTTTT

D gene: NA
V gene: TRBV3-1/TRBV3-2
clone size: medium-sized
J gene: TRBJ2-1
CDR3 protein: CASSLAETYNEQFF
CDR3 DNA: TGTGCCAGCAGCCTTGCGGAGACTTACAATGAGCAGTTCTTC

D gene: NA
V gene: TRBV28
clone size: NA
J gene: TRBJ2-7
CDR3 protein: CASATGAGGWPDEQYF
CDR3 DNA: TGTGCCAGCGCCACAGGGGCGGGAGGATGGCCGGACGAGCAGTACTTC

D gene: NA
V gene: TRBV7-3
clone size: NA
J gene: TRBJ2-1
CDR3 protein: CASSSTGSYDEQFF
CDR3 DNA: TGTGCCAGCAGCTCAACCGGGAGCTACGATGAGCAGTTCTTC

D gene: NA
V gene: TRBV5-1
clone size: NA
J gene: TRBJ2-3
CDR3 protein: CASSLEQGGDTQYF
CDR3 DNA: TGCGCCAGCAGCTTGGAACAGGGAGGCGATACGCAGTATTTT

D gene: NA
V gene: TRBV6-5
clone size: NA
J gene: TRBJ1-4
CDR3 protein: CASIGGGYEKLFF
CDR3 DNA: TGTGCCAGCATTGGGGGGGGATATGAAAAACTGTTTTTT

D gene: TRBD1
V gene: TRBV27
clone size: NA
J gene: TRBJ1-5
CDR3 protein: CASSKSGDSRNQPQHF
CDR3 DNA: TGTGCCAGCAGTAAAAGCGGGGACAGCCGCAATCAGCCCCAGCATTTT

D gene: NA
V gene: TRBV30
clone size: NA
J gene: TRBJ2-3
CDR3 protein: CAWSVHLLTDTQYF
CDR3 DNA: TGTGCCTGGAGTGTCCACCTCCTCACAGATACGCAGTATTTT

D gene: TRBD2
V gene: TRBV19
clone size: NA
J gene: TRBJ2-1
CDR3 protein: CASSSSGSSYNEQFF
CDR3 DNA: TGTGCCAGTAGCAGTAGCGGGAGCTCCTACAATGAGCAGTTCTTC

D gene: NA
V gene: TRBV6-4
clone size: NA
J gene: TRBJ2-1
CDR3 protein: CASSDSNAGNEQFF
CDR3 DNA: TGTGCCAGCAGTGACTCGAATGCGGGGAATGAGCAGTTCTTC

D gene: NA
V gene: TRBV7-9
clone size: once
J gene: TRBJ2-7
CDR3 protein: CASSPGLTGQYF
CDR3 DNA: TGTGCCAGCAGCCCGGGACTTACCGGGCAGTACTTC

D gene: NA
V gene: TRBV2
clone size: NA
J gene: TRBJ1-5
CDR3 protein: CASSDTGTHQPQHF
CDR3 DNA: TGTGCCAGCAGTGATACGGGGACCCATCAGCCCCAGCATTTT

D gene: TRBD2
V gene: TRBV18
clone size: NA
J gene: TRBJ2-1
CDR3 protein: CASSPYSGRGNEQFF
CDR3 DNA: TGTGCCAGCTCACCATACAGCGGGAGGGGGAATGAGCAGTTCTTC

D gene: NA
V gene: TRBV29-1
clone size: NA
J gene: TRBJ1-1
CDR3 protein: CSVEYGSMNTEAFF
CDR3 DNA: TGCAGCGTTGAGTATGGCAGCATGAACACTGAAGCTTTCTTT

D gene: NA
V gene: TRBV7-9
clone size: NA
J gene: TRBJ2-1
CDR3 protein: CASSLESFRSEQFF
CDR3 DNA: TGTGCCAGCAGCTTAGAGTCCTTTCGGAGTGAGCAGTTCTTC

D gene: NA
V gene: TRBV5-4
clone size: NA
J gene: TRBJ1-2
CDR3 protein: CASSSALNYGYTF
CDR3 DNA: TGTGCCAGCAGCTCGGCCCTTAACTATGGCTACACCTTC

D gene: NA
V gene: TRBV9
clone size: NA
J gene: TRBJ1-2
CDR3 protein: CASSPSGLGGGYTF
CDR3 DNA: TGTGCCAGCAGCCCCTCAGGGCTTGGGGGTGGCTACACCTTC

D gene: TRBD1
V gene: TRBV14
clone size: NA
J gene: TRBJ1-4
CDR3 protein: CASSQDGISGQINEKLFF
CDR3 DNA: TGTGCCAGCAGCCAAGACGGTATCTCGGGACAGATTAATGAAAAACTGTTTTTT

D gene: NA
V gene: TRBV6-5
clone size: once
J gene: TRBJ1-2
CDR3 protein: CASRRQYGYTF
CDR3 DNA: TGTGCCAGCAGACGCCAGTATGGCTACACCTTC

D gene: TRBD1
V gene: TRBV5-1
clone size: NA
J gene: TRBJ1-4
CDR3 protein: CASSSDRVREKLFF
CDR3 DNA: TGCGCCAGCAGCTCCGACAGGGTACGGGAAAAACTGTTTTTT

D gene: NA
V gene: TRBV30
clone size: NA
J gene: TRBJ1-1
CDR3 protein: CAWTFRQGKAFF
CDR3 DNA: TGTGCCTGGACCTTCCGGCAGGGTAAAGCTTTCTTT

D gene: NA
V gene: TRBV30
clone size: NA
J gene: TRBJ2-7
CDR3 protein: CAWSRSYEQYF
CDR3 DNA: TGTGCCTGGAGTCGCTCCTACGAGCAGTACTTC

D gene: TRBD2
V gene: TRBV19
clone size: NA
J gene: TRBJ2-7
CDR3 protein: CASSKAGGNEQYF
CDR3 DNA: TGTGCCAGTAGTAAGGCGGGAGGGAACGAGCAGTACTTC

D gene: NA
V gene: TRBV19
clone size: NA
J gene: TRBJ1-1
CDR3 protein: CASSIPLDTEAFF
CDR3 DNA: TGTGCCAGTAGTATCCCGCTGGACACTGAAGCTTTCTTT

D gene: NA
V gene: TRBV5-1
clone size: few
J gene: TRBJ2-5
CDR3 protein: CASSPAGGLQETQYF
CDR3 DNA: TGCGCCAGCAGCCCCGCGGGCGGGCTGCAAGAGACCCAGTACTTC

D gene: NA
V gene: TRBV6-2/TRBV6-3
clone size: few
J gene: TRBJ2-7
CDR3 protein: CASSGDVEAGEQYF
CDR3 DNA: TGTGCCAGCAGTGGGGACGTGGAAGCGGGCGAGCAGTACTTC

D gene: NA
V gene: TRBV2
clone size: NA
J gene: TRBJ1-3
CDR3 protein: CASTEGVGGGNTIYF
CDR3 DNA: TGTGCCAGCACCGAAGGCGTAGGAGGTGGAAACACCATATATTTT

D gene: NA
V gene: TRBV7-2
clone size: few
J gene: TRBJ1-3
CDR3 protein: CASSSRTLISGNTIYF
CDR3 DNA: TGTGCCAGCAGCTCACGCACACTGATCTCTGGAAACACCATATATTTT

D gene: TRBD1
V gene: TRBV6-5
clone size: NA
J gene: TRBJ2-1
CDR3 protein: CASSPDRASLNEQFF
CDR3 DNA: TGTGCCAGCAGCCCCGACAGGGCGTCGTTGAATGAGCAGTTCTTC

D gene: NA
V gene: TRBV14
clone size: NA
J gene: TRBJ1-3
CDR3 protein: CASSHRGTNHGNTIYF
CDR3 DNA: TGTGCCAGCAGCCACCGCGGGACAAATCATGGAAACACCATATATTTT

D gene: NA
V gene: TRBV5-1
clone size: NA
J gene: TRBJ2-7
CDR3 protein: CASSLGLYEQYF
CDR3 DNA: TGCGCCAGCAGCTTGGGGCTGTACGAGCAGTACTTC

D gene: TRBD1
V gene: TRBV2
clone size: once
J gene: TRBJ2-2
CDR3 protein: CASSATGANTGELFF
CDR3 DNA: TGTGCCAGCAGTGCGACAGGGGCGAACACCGGGGAGCTGTTTTTT

D gene: NA
V gene: TRBV20-1
clone size: NA
J gene: TRBJ1-5
CDR3 protein: CSVGGMGPQHF
CDR3 DNA: TGCAGTGTAGGAGGGATGGGGCCCCAGCATTTT

D gene: NA
V gene: TRBV5-4
clone size: once
J gene: TRBJ1-6
CDR3 protein: CASSSPATGRNSPLHF
CDR3 DNA: TGTGCCAGCAGCTCACCCGCGACAGGAAGAAATTCACCCCTCCACTTT

D gene: TRBD2
V gene: TRBV7-8
clone size: NA
J gene: TRBJ2-1
CDR3 protein: CASSRPGGNEQFF
CDR3 DNA: TGTGCCAGCAGCCGACCGGGGGGAAATGAGCAGTTCTTC

D gene: TRBD2
V gene: TRBV27
clone size: NA
J gene: TRBJ2-2
CDR3 protein: CASTGRGNTGELFF
CDR3 DNA: TGTGCCAGCACCGGGAGGGGAAACACCGGGGAGCTGTTTTTT

D gene: NA
V gene: TRBV9
clone size: NA
J gene: TRBJ1-2
CDR3 protein: CASTLGEQGYGYTF
CDR3 DNA: TGTGCCAGCACCCTGGGGGAACAAGGCTATGGCTACACCTTC

D gene: NA
V gene: TRBV15
clone size: few
J gene: TRBJ1-1
CDR3 protein: CATSRTVNTEAFF
CDR3 DNA: TGTGCCACCAGCAGAACGGTGAACACTGAAGCTTTCTTT

D gene: NA
V gene: TRBV7-2
clone size: NA
J gene: TRBJ1-5
CDR3 protein: CASSLDLGQNQPQHF
CDR3 DNA: TGTGCCAGCAGCTTAGATTTGGGGCAGAATCAGCCCCAGCATTTT

D gene: TRBD1
V gene: TRBV18
clone size: NA
J gene: TRBJ1-5
CDR3 protein: CASSPPTGGQPQHF
CDR3 DNA: TGTGCCAGCTCACCCCCGACAGGGGGTCAGCCCCAGCATTTT

D gene: NA
V gene: TRBV28
clone size: NA
J gene: TRBJ1-2
CDR3 protein: CASSSGANYGYTF
CDR3 DNA: TGTGCCAGCAGCTCCGGGGCTAACTATGGCTACACCTTC

D gene: NA
V gene: TRBV5-4
clone size: NA
J gene: TRBJ2-7
CDR3 protein: CASSLEQGWVGEQYF
CDR3 DNA: TGTGCCAGCAGCTTGGAACAAGGTTGGGTCGGCGAGCAGTACTTC

D gene: TRBD1
V gene: TRBV6-5
clone size: NA
J gene: TRBJ1-2
CDR3 protein: CASRTGQTYGYTF
CDR3 DNA: TGTGCCAGCAGGACGGGACAGACCTATGGCTACACCTTC

D gene: NA
V gene: TRBV30
clone size: once
J gene: TRBJ1-5
CDR3 protein: CAWSGPGRAPNQPQHF
CDR3 DNA: TGTGCCTGGAGTGGTCCCGGGCGGGCCCCAAATCAGCCCCAGCATTTT

D gene: TRBD2
V gene: TRBV2
clone size: NA
J gene: TRBJ2-1
CDR3 protein: CASIPGTRVNEQFF
CDR3 DNA: TGTGCCAGCATTCCCGGGACTAGGGTCAATGAGCAGTTCTTC

D gene: NA
V gene: TRBV7-2
clone size: NA
J gene: TRBJ2-7
CDR3 protein: CASSLAAGPTYEQYF
CDR3 DNA: TGTGCCAGCAGCTTAGCCGCGGGGCCGACCTACGAGCAGTACTTC

D gene: NA
V gene: TRBV2
clone size: NA
J gene: TRBJ2-1
CDR3 protein: CASSEQGAGIYNEQFF
CDR3 DNA: TGTGCCAGCAGTGAACAAGGGGCAGGGATCTACAATGAGCAGTTCTTC

D gene: NA
V gene: TRBV6-5
clone size: NA
J gene: TRBJ1-5
CDR3 protein: CASSPGHPGPQHF
CDR3 DNA: TGTGCCAGCAGCCCGGGACACCCTGGCCCCCAGCATTTT

D gene: TRBD1
V gene: TRBV6-6
clone size: NA
J gene: TRBJ1-5
CDR3 protein: CASSYSTGGNQPQHF
CDR3 DNA: TGTGCCAGCAGTTACTCGACAGGGGGCAATCAGCCCCAGCATTTT